A single TCR beta chain is shown here with its context. This clonotype was observed at least ten times. Its antigen is not yet known. Base quality data are lacking; no much larger clone is found one base away. This sample was included in a study of spatial heterogeneity in lung cancer (dated by TCRdb to about 2019). Turning to the overall study: More beta-chain than alpha-chain transcripts were consistently detected, likely reflecting higher beta-chain transcript abundance. At surgery, both alpha and beta chains were TCR-sequenced in fewer than 250 tumor regions, fewer than 65 matched nontumor lung samples and a few dozen PBMC samples. In tumor regions, TCR transcript counts showed a strong correlation with a T cell transcriptional module score derived from matched bulk RNA-seq. In non-small cell lung cancer, the study made a quantitative comparison of TCR alpha and beta repertoires among multiple tumor regions, matched nontumor lung and blood. In the raw uncorrected reads, each unique combination of TCR and UMI appeared more than ten times on average. TCR repertoire features were related to nonsynonymous mutation counts determined by whole-exome sequencing of tumor tissue. General findings and caveats noted by the study authors: Confirming at a functional level the hypothesis that regional TCRs recognize regional mutations was considered to require additional single-cell paired TCR alpha and beta sequencing. TCR-seq coverage of tumor T cells was estimated to be only about 7% for alpha chains and 13% to 15% for beta chains. The count of ubiquitous expanded TCRs correlated with the count of ubiquitous nonsynonymous mutations, and the count of regional expanded TCRs correlated with the count of regional nonsynonymous mutations. The tumor nonsynonymous mutation count correlated with the number of expanded intratumoral alpha and beta TCRs.

Receptors were amplified or captured by 5' RACE. This sample was sequenced with a NextSeq 500. In the TCR library protocol, a unique molecular identifier was attached to each TCR cDNA molecule so that PCR and sequencing errors could be corrected. The published analysis was carried out like this. TCR identification, UMI-based error correction and CDR3 extraction were all carried out with Decombinator tools. TCRs above a frequency of 2 per 1,000, corresponding to the top 1% of the tumor frequency distribution, were defined as expanded. Expanded tumor TCRs were classed as regional if statistically deemed absent (corrected P<0.05) from at least one tumor region, otherwise ubiquitous. Renyi diversity was calculated using the R vegan package after each repertoire was subsampled 100 times to 5,000 TCRs. CDR3 similarity networks were built from amino acid triplet string-kernel similarity, with CDR3s being connected when pairwise similarity was above 0.82. TCRdb took the public reads, trimmed them with fastp at Q25, ran MiXCR for clone calling and kept in-frame beta chains. CDR3 protein sequences are deduplicated, and each keeps its most common genes and DNA. TCRdb, not the original authors, processed these V and J calls. The table for this sample lists around 7,000 distinct CDR3 sequences; 11% to 15% of them were counted only once. In total, the top ten clones hold approximately 8.1% of the sample.

Read against the paper, the sample's time point label means: sample taken at primary tumor resection. Donors were approximately 72 patients with early-stage, untreated non-small cell lung cancer from the lung TRACERx cohort. Whole RNA extracted from tumor and nontumor lung tissue, or from cryopreserved PBMC samples, was used for TCR sequencing without cell sorting. Patients were selected for TCR sequencing only if sufficient RNA was available from at least two tumor regions. Before being selected, tumor and adjacent nontumor lung specimens were reviewed by a lung pathologist. From the germline V gene, CDR1 is MGHRA and CDR2 is YSYEKL. V and J are truncated by 6 bases and 6 bases respectively, leaving an intervening sequence of 10 bases. Inclusive of the bounding cysteine and phenylalanine, the CDR3 is 12 residues long. Solely the CDR3 DNA is kept, with 36 bases framed from the first base.

The sequences come from lung tumor tissue, collected at surgery. The chain couples TRBV4-1 to TRBJ2-3, with no reliable assignment of the D segment. This sequence was found in a female donor with early-stage non-small cell lung cancer. The CDR3: CASRGPVDTQYF. At the DNA level, the sequence is TGCGCCAGCAGAGGACCCGTGGATACGCAGTATTTT.